Sequencing of this T cell receptor (beta chain) was carried out in a study of human T cells and chemical hapten exposure. Study details: Patch tests put 0.01% DPC on the upper back, and the results were checked at 6 days.

TCRdb fed the RACE reads into MiXCR, producing one record per CDR3 protein. The sample has around 340,000 distinct CDR3 sequences, about 7% seen once; the top ten hold 8% to 9%. The sample's time point: patch test 1, 2 weeks after DPC sensitization. Treatment of the sample: therapeutic diphenylcyclopropenone sensitization with weekly scalp DPC. Ahead of each patch test application, blood was drawn. Total RNA was isolated from unfractionated whole blood. Trimming shortened V by 0 bases and J by 6 bases, and 11 bases separated the two germline ends. The CDR3 contains 14 residues. Germline loops: CDR1 SGHVS, CDR2 FQNEAQ.

The clonotype was recovered from a woman aged 18-29 years with alopecia areata. Some clones in this sample may be carry-over from other donors' samples. V usage is TRBV7-8 and J usage is TRBJ1-2; D unresolved. This specimen consisted of whole blood, obtained in connection with sensitization to the hapten diphenylcyclopropenone (DPC). The CDR3: CASSLASSGHGYTF. The DNA of the CDR3 is TGTGCCAGCAGCTTAGCTTCCAGTGGCCATGGCTACACCTTC.